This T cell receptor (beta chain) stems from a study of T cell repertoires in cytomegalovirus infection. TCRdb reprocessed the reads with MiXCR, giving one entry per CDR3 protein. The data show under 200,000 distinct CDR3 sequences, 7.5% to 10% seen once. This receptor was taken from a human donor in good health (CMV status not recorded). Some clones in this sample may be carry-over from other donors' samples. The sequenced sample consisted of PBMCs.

The CDR3 loop reads CASSISLDQPQHF. CDR3 DNA: TGTGCCAGTAGTATCAGCCTAGATCAGCCCCAGCATTTT. The rearrangement links TRBV19 to TRBJ1-5; D call uncertain. V was pared by 3 bases and J by 5 bases, with 8 bases between. CDR3 length equals 13 residues. Germline V gene sequence: CDR1 LNHDA, CDR2 SQIVND (reference sequence).